This entry describes one T cell receptor (beta chain). The antigen remains undetermined. The sample originates from a study of cytomegalovirus exposure and HLA in healthy donors. General study findings and limits: In an earlier analysis, productive rearrangement rates for most beta V segments clustered near 87% or 30%.

Germline CDR1 reads LNHDA; CDR2 reads SQIVND (reference sequence). This CDR3 spans 15 amino acids. Trimming removed 4 bases from V and 4 bases from J; junction bases left unmatched: 10. With 60 Vbeta and 13 Jbeta primers, the PCR was carried out. Sequencing used immunoSEQ multiplex PCR; TCRdb keeps in-frame clones, though not all of them. Here the sample spans around 150,000 clones, 55% to 75% being singletons. The V and J genes are TRBV19 and TRBJ2-7, with 7 bases fitting TRBD2. Sequences were obtained from PBMCs. The sequence was collected from a man over 45 in good health and CMV-seropositive. The CDR3 DNA reads as TGTGCCAGTAGTACATCCTCGGGCGGGAGATACGAGCAGTACTTC. It yields the protein CASSTSSGGRYEQYF.